A single sample is the source of the 9 T cell receptor beta chains below, sequenced in a study of blood T cell repertoires in COVID-19. Sequencing was performed with immunoSEQ multiplex PCR; in TCRdb, only in-frame clones are kept and a portion is missing. The sample carries 120,000 to 150,000 clones, roughly 84% recorded once. Sequencing was done on a sample of PBMCs or T cells enriched from blood (not recorded which). These receptors came from a man in his forties or fifties with acute COVID-19.

This sequence joins TRBV5-6 and TRBJ1-6; 8 bases match TRBD1. This CDR3 has 16 amino acids. Germline CDR1 reads SGHDT; CDR2 reads YYEEEE. V dropped 3 bases and J dropped 7; count of bases not matched to a gene: 9. In nucleotides, the CDR3 is TGTGCCAGCAGCTCGGGACAGGTGCATCCCAATTCACCCCTCCACTTT. Its protein product is CASSSGQVHPNSPLHF. The whole variable domain, remainder taken from reference TRBV5-6 and TRBJ1-6, is DAGVTQSPTHLIKTRGQQVTLRCSPKSGHDTVSWYQQALGQGPQFIFQYYEEEERQRGNFPDRFSGHQFPNYSSELNVNALLLGDSALYLCASSSGQVHPNSPLHFGNGTRLTVT.

This clone has only a few counts. The V call is TRBV18, the J call TRBJ2-1; 9 nucleotides align to TRBD1. The germline V gene has CDR1 KGHSH and CDR2 LQKENI. The V segment lost 4 bases and the J segment 4 bases; nucleotides outside the gene matches: 8. The CDR3 runs 16 residues. This CDR3 reads CASSLLGTGSYNEQFF. The CDR3 nucleotides are TGTGCCAGCTCACTCCTTGGGACAGGGTCTTACAATGAGCAGTTCTTC.

The rearrangement links TRBV7-9 to TRBJ2-2; 8 bases are shared with TRBD2. The trim removed 5 bases at V and 7 bases at J, leaving 9 bases unmatched. The CDR3 has 15 residues. From germline, CDR1 is SEHNR and CDR2 FQNEAQ (reference sequence). CDR3 sequence: CASSPTPTSVGELFF. DNA for the CDR3: TGTGCCAGCAGCCCGACACCGACTAGCGTCGGGGAGCTGTTTTTT.

This clone was observed many times. The genes are TRBV29-1 and TRBJ2-7, with TRBD2 as a possible D gene (5 bases). The CDR3 runs to 12 residues. Germline CDR1 is SQVTM and CDR2 is ANQGSEA. Trimming left V 7 bases short and J 1 base short, with 11 bases between. The CDR3 here is CSASTGSYEQYF. The CDR3 bases are TGCAGCGCCTCGACGGGATCCTACGAGCAGTACTTC.

V and J are TRBV3-1 (or the pseudogene TRBV3-2) and TRBJ1-1; D gene uncertain. Per the germline V gene, CDR1 is LGHDT and CDR2 is YNNKEL (reference sequence). V lost 1 base, J lost 1 base, and 7 bases lay in between. The CDR3 runs to 14 residues. In nucleotides, the CDR3 is TGTGCCAGCAGCCAAGGTCCGGGGAACACTGAAGCTTTCTTT. As protein: CASSQGPGNTEAFF.

The sample holds a few counts of this clone. The V and J genes are TRBV11-3 and TRBJ2-7; perhaps TRBD2 as D (5 bases). The CDR3 length is 14 residues. Germline V CDR1 and CDR2: SGHNT, YENEEA. The V and J ends lost 1 base and 5 bases respectively, with 12 bases between them. The CDR3 DNA is TGTGCCAGCAGCTTAGTTTCATTGGGAGACGAGCAGTACTTC. Its protein is CASSLVSLGDEQYF. Based on the CDR3 plus reference TRBV11-3 and TRBJ2-7, the full variable domain is EAGVVQSPRYKIIEKKQPVAFWCNPISGHNTLYWYLQNLGQGPELLIRYENEEAVDDSQLPKDRFSAERLKGVDSTLKIQPAELGDSAVYLCASSLVSLGDEQYFGPGTRLTVT.

The sample holds one count of this clone. This sequence joins TRBV7-2 and TRBJ1-4, with 8 bases that match TRBD1. The V and J ends lost 5 bases and 3 bases, in that order; junction bases with no gene match: 5. CDR3 length equals 15 residues. Germline V gives CDR1 SGHTA, CDR2 FQGNSA. The CDR3 is CASSAPGQANEKLFF. The CDR3 region has the DNA TGTGCCAGCAGCGCGCCGGGACAGGCTAATGAAAAACTGTTTTTT.

The chain recombines TRBV5-1 with TRBJ2-1; 7 positions match TRBD2. The germline V gene encodes CDR1 SGHRS and CDR2 YFSETQ. The CDR3 sequence is 15 residues long. The J segment lost 2 bases and the V segment lost 4 bases, leaving 6 bases of the junction unmatched. CDR3 nucleotide sequence: TGCGCCAGCAGCACGACCGGGACTACCTACAATGAGCAGTTCTTC. This gives the protein CASSTTGTTYNEQFF.

V gene TRBV28 combines with J gene TRBJ1-5, with TRBD1 matching 10 bases. This CDR3 has 15 residues. In germline, CDR1 is MDHEN, CDR2 SYDVKM. The junction had 8 bases not matched to a gene; V was cut back by 6 bases and J by 6 bases. CDR3 in amino acids: CASSQTGGRLQPQHF. DNA for the CDR3: TGTGCCAGCAGCCAGACAGGGGGCCGCCTTCAGCCCCAGCATTTT.